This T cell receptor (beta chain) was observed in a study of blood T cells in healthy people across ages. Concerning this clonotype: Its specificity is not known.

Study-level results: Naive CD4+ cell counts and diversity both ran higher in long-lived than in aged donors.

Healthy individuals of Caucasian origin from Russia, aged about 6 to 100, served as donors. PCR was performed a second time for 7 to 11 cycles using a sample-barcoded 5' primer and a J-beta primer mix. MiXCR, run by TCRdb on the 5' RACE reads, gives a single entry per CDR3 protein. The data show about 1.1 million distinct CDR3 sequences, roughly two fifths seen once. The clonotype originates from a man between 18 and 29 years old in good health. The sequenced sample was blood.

The CDR3 here is CASSSSSRTPGDTF. The CDR3, as DNA: TGTGCCAGCAGCTCTTCCTCTAGGACACCGGGGGACACCTTC. The V gene is TRBV7-9, the J gene TRBJ1-2, with D tentatively TRBD1 (5 bases). V shed 4 bases and J shed 12 bases, with 21 bases lying between them. This CDR3 region has 14 residues. Germline CDR1 is SEHNR and CDR2 is FQNEAQ (reference sequence).